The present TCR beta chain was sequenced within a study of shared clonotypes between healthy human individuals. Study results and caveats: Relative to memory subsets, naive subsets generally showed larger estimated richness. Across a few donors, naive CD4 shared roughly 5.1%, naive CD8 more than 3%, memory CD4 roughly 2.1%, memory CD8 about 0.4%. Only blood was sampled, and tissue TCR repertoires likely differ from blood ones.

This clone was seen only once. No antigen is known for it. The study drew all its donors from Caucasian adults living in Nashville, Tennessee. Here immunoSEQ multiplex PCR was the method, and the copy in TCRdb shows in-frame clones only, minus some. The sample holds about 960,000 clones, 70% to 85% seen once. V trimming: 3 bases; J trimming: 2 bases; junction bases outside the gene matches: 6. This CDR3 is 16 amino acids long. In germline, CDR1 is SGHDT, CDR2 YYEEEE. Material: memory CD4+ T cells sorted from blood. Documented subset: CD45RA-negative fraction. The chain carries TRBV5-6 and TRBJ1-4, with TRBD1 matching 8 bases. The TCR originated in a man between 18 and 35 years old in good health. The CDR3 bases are TGTGCCAGCAGCTCCCGGACAGGGTGGACTAATGAAAAACTGTTTTTT. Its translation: CASSSRTGWTNEKLFF.